The rows below give T cell receptor beta chains drawn from one sample of a study of blood T cell repertoires in COVID-19. Libraries were prepared by immunoSEQ multiplex PCR; TCRdb keeps only in-frame clonotypes and omits some of them. Of fewer than 350,000 clones in the sample, over 80% were seen once. Sequencing was carried out using peripheral blood. These receptors were collected from a woman in her fifties or sixties with active or convalescent COVID-19. CDR3s include the opening cysteine and the closing phenylalanine or tryptophan. A D gene is named only where the DNA matches it firmly. Size is stated for part of the rows, as once, few or many counts, or as a class when the clone is expanded.

D,size,J,V,length,CDR3,DNA
-,once,TRBJ2-1,TRBV5-1,13,CASSSVERGEQFF,TGCGCCAGCAGCTCGGTGGAACGGGGTGAGCAGTTCTTC
TRBD2,-,TRBJ2-5,TRBV19,16,CASSMIAGGFGETQYF,TGTGCCAGTAGTATGATAGCGGGAGGTTTTGGAGAGACCCAGTACTTC
-,-,TRBJ2-1,TRBV6-5,16,CASSYSRDAVNNEQFF,TGTGCCAGCAGTTACTCGCGGGACGCCGTAAACAATGAGCAGTTCTTC
TRBD2,-,TRBJ2-7,TRBV7-9,14,CASSTHGGSHEQYF,TGTGCCAGCAGCACTCACGGGGGGTCCCACGAGCAGTACTTC
-,-,TRBJ1-1,TRBV5-1,14,CASSSQGGSAEAFF,TGCGCCAGCAGTTCTCAGGGTGGTTCGGCTGAAGCTTTCTTT
-,-,TRBJ1-4,TRBV6-5,14,CASNNRATNEKLFF,TGTGCCAGCAACAACCGTGCAACTAATGAAAAACTGTTTTTT
-,-,TRBJ1-1,TRBV7-9,12,CASSRDSLVAFF,TGTGCCAGCAGCCGCGACAGCCTGGTGGCTTTCTTT
-,-,TRBJ1-2,TRBV6-5,14,CASSYSRGNYGYTF,TGTGCCAGCAGTTACTCGAGAGGGAACTATGGCTACACCTTC
-,-,TRBJ1-6,TRBV5-1,19,CASSSGNHYQGFGNSPLHF,TGCGCCAGCAGCTCTGGGAACCACTACCAGGGATTCGGTAATTCACCCCTCCACTTT
TRBD2,-,TRBJ2-1,TRBV7-9,15,CASSARGPRTSEQFF,TGTGCCAGCAGCGCCCGGGGACCACGGACTAGTGAGCAGTTCTTC
-,-,TRBJ1-1,TRBV11-1,12,CASTGLSTEAFF,TGTGCCAGCACCGGGTTGAGCACTGAAGCTTTCTTT
-,few,TRBJ2-7,TRBV7-9,15,CASSLDASGAGEQYF,TGTGCCAGCAGCTTAGATGCCAGCGGAGCTGGGGAGCAGTACTTC
-,-,TRBJ1-5,TRBV6-5,15,CASSYQGLSNQPQHF,TGTGCCAGCAGTTACCAGGGCTTGAGCAATCAGCCCCAGCATTTT
-,-,TRBJ1-2,TRBV4-1,14,CASSQDLSRTGRTF,TGCGCCAGCAGCCAAGATTTGAGCCGTACAGGAAGAACCTTC
-,-,TRBJ2-7,TRBV23-1,17,CASSQSRGLGSSYEQYF,TGCGCCAGCAGTCAATCGAGGGGACTGGGAAGCTCCTACGAGCAGTACTTC
-,-,TRBJ1-2,TRBV12-3/TRBV12-4,13,CASSLQGSYGYTF,TGTGCCAGCAGTTTACAGGGTTCCTATGGCTACACCTTC
-,-,TRBJ1-2,TRBV30,12,CAYTQDYYGYTF,TGTGCCTATACGCAGGATTACTATGGCTACACCTTC
TRBD1,few,TRBJ1-2,TRBV25-1,16,CASSGAGTGGNYGYTF,TGTGCCAGCAGTGGGGCCGGGACAGGGGGTAACTATGGCTACACCTTC
TRBD1,-,TRBJ1-1,TRBV6-5,13,CASSSNRGRETFF,TGTGCCAGCAGTTCGAACAGGGGCAGGGAAACTTTCTTT
TRBD1,-,TRBJ2-7,TRBV4-1,14,CASSTRQGLYEQYF,TGCGCCAGCAGCACCCGACAGGGTTTGTACGAGCAGTACTTT
-,-,TRBJ1-2,TRBV6-5,12,CATLEGVNGYTF,TGTGCCACTCTAGAAGGAGTAAACGGCTACACCTTC
-,-,TRBJ1-2,TRBV12-3/TRBV12-4,13,CASSSGATYGYTF,TGTGCCAGCAGTTCTGGGGCGACCTATGGCTACACCTTC
TRBD2,-,TRBJ2-7,TRBV27,17,CASSLYAGGSSSYEQYF,TGTGCCAGCAGTTTATATGCGGGGGGCTCGAGCTCCTACGAGCAGTACTTC
-,-,TRBJ2-3,TRBV4-1,18,CASSQDRRGGVSTDTQYF,TGCGCCAGCAGCCAAGATAGGCGGGGCGGGGTTAGCACAGATACGCAGTATTTT
TRBD2,-,TRBJ2-3,TRBV28,12,CASTGTTFTQYF,TGTGCCAGCACCGGGACTACGTTTACGCAGTATTTT
TRBD2,-,TRBJ2-1,TRBV5-1,16,CASSLAPSGSPNEQFF,TGCGCCAGCAGCTTGGCCCCTAGCGGGAGTCCCAATGAGCAGTTCTTC
TRBD2,-,TRBJ2-1,TRBV2,13,CASSGGLALEQFF,TGTGCCAGCAGTGGGGGACTAGCTTTGGAGCAGTTCTTC
TRBD1,-,TRBJ2-1,TRBV15,22,CATSRGYFGTGTFQSSYNEQFF,TGTGCCACCAGCAGGGGATATTTCGGGACAGGGACCTTCCAGAGCTCCTACAATGAGCAGTTCTTC
TRBD2,-,TRBJ2-5,TRBV7-7,17,CASSDRSGRGSLETQYF,TGTGCCAGCAGCGATCGAAGCGGGAGAGGAAGTTTGGAGACCCAGTACTTC
-,-,TRBJ1-5,TRBV2,15,CASSDGGASNQPQHF,TGTGCCAGCAGTGATGGTGGTGCGAGCAATCAGCCCCAGCATTTT
-,-,TRBJ1-4,TRBV7-3,14,CASSLTRAHEKLFF,TGTGCCAGCAGTCTTACCAGGGCCCATGAAAAACTGTTTTTT
TRBD1,-,TRBJ1-2,TRBV19,13,CASSPGTGTGYTF,TGTGCCAGTAGTCCCGGGACAGGGACCGGCTACACCTTC
-,-,TRBJ2-7,TRBV16,14,CASSLRQPPYEQYF,TGTGCCAGCAGCCTGCGACAGCCACCCTACGAGCAGTACTTC
-,few,TRBJ1-4,TRBV7-8,16,CASSLARAIGNEKLFF,TGTGCCAGCAGCTTAGCCAGGGCTATAGGAAATGAAAAACTGTTTTTT
-,-,TRBJ1-2,TRBV2,12,CATKGEGTSYTF,TGTGCCACAAAGGGGGAGGGGACCTCCTACACCTTC
TRBD2,-,TRBJ2-1,TRBV6-5,14,CASRRTLAGGHLFF,TGTGCCAGCAGGCGGACCTTAGCGGGAGGGCATTTGTTCTTC
-,-,TRBJ2-5,TRBV11-1,14,CASTPIGAGETQYF,TGTGCCAGCACACCAATTGGGGCGGGGGAGACCCAGTACTTC
TRBD1,-,TRBJ1-1,TRBV3-1/TRBV3-2,13,CASNQGGASEAFF,TGTGCCAGCAACCAGGGGGGGGCTTCTGAAGCTTTCTTT
TRBD2,-,TRBJ2-3,TRBV30,14,CAWSGLAGGLTQYF,TGTGCCTGGAGTGGCCTAGCGGGAGGGCTTACGCAGTATTTT
-,-,TRBJ1-1,TRBV3-1/TRBV3-2,14,CASSQGRVETEAFF,TGTGCCAGCAGCCAAGGCAGGGTTGAGACTGAAGCTTTCTTT
TRBD2,-,TRBJ2-1,TRBV5-1,17,CASSRLLGLADYNEQFF,TGCGCCAGCAGCCGTTTGCTCGGGCTAGCGGATTACAATGAGCAGTTCTTC
TRBD1,few,TRBJ2-4,TRBV18,12,CASSTGQNIQYF,TGTGCCAGCTCAACGGGACAGAACATTCAGTACTTC
TRBD2,-,TRBJ2-1,TRBV11-2,15,CASSMGTSGLNEQFF,TGTGCCAGCAGCATGGGGACTAGCGGGCTTAATGAGCAGTTCTTC
TRBD2,-,TRBJ2-1,TRBV6-5,15,CASRASGSPYNEQFF,TGTGCCAGCAGAGCTAGCGGGTCTCCCTACAATGAGCAGTTCTTC